This T cell receptor beta chain originates from a study of cytomegalovirus exposure and HLA in healthy donors. Concerning this clone: What it recognizes is unknown.

Study-level results: Three chains linked to CMV were shown in vitro to be specific for CMV antigens.

V lost 7 bases and J lost 3; bases outside the gene matches: 7. In germline, CDR1 is MNHNY, CDR2 SVGAGI (reference sequence). The CDR3 runs 15 residues. The PCR ran on 60 Vbeta and 13 Jbeta primers. TCRdb's copy holds only in-frame clones and misses some; the assay was immunoSEQ multiplex PCR. The sample lists 100,000 to 150,000 clones; 74% were seen once. The receptor's source is a woman aged 50 to 65 in good health and CMV-seropositive. The sequencing input was PBMCs. The rearrangement links TRBV6-6 to TRBJ1-5; 9 nucleotides agree with TRBD1. The CDR3 DNA is TGTGCCAGCACTCAAACAGGGGGCTTCAATCAGCCCCAGCATTTT. Translation gives CASTQTGGFNQPQHF.